These 9 T cell receptor beta chains originate from one sample sequenced in a study of patients and donors after allogeneic stem cell transplantation. TCRdb reprocessed the RT-PCR reads via MiXCR and lists one record per CDR3 protein. The repertoire includes fewer than 500,000 distinct CDR3 sequences, 16% of them detected once, and 6.5% to 7.5% sits in the top ten. The sequenced sample was blood, either unsorted or a sorted T cell fraction (not recorded which). The receptors stem from a human donor who was either an allogeneic HSCT recipient or a stem cell or donor lymphocyte infusion donor (not recorded which). It is not recorded whose cells these are; they may come from a transplant donor.

This clonotype was counted only a few times. The V gene is TRBV20-1, the J gene TRBJ1-2; 11 bases map to TRBD1. The CDR3 is 14 amino acids. Trimming cost V 6 bases and J 4 bases; bases outside gene matches: 7. Germline CDR1 DFQATT, CDR2 SNEGSKA (reference sequence). The DNA for the CDR3 is TGCAGTGCGCCAGGGGACAGGGGGGGCTATGGCTACACCTTC. Encoded protein: CSAPGDRGGYGYTF.

The sample holds a few counts of this clonotype. The chain is built from TRBV7-2 and TRBJ2-5, with 13 bases identical to TRBD2. The CDR3 loop spans 16 amino acids. The germline V gene encodes CDR1 SGHTA and CDR2 FQGNSA. V lost 5 bases to trimming and J lost 1 base; unmatched junction nucleotides: 4. CDR3 in amino acids: CASSPGTSGAQETQYF. For the CDR3, the DNA is TGTGCCAGCAGCCCTGGGACTAGCGGGGCCCAAGAGACCCAGTACTTC. Complete variable domain (other parts from reference TRBV7-2 and TRBJ2-5): GAGVSQSPSNKVTEKGKDVELRCDPISGHTALYWYRQSLGQGLEFLIYFQGNSAPDKSGLPSDRFSAERTGGSVSTLTIQRTQQEDSAVYLCASSPGTSGAQETQYFGPGTRLLVL.

V gene TRBV12-3 or TRBV12-4 combines with J gene TRBJ2-2; D may be TRBD1 (6 bases). Trimming removed 10 bases from V and 0 bases from J, with 9 bases in between. CDR3 length: 13 residues. CDR3 sequence (DNA): TGTGCCAATAGGGGGTCGAACACCGGGGAGCTGTTTTTT. It yields the protein CANRGSNTGELFF.

This clonotype has ten or more counts. V usage is TRBV20-1 and J usage is TRBJ2-1; D unresolved. The CDR3 covers 14 residues. Germline values: CDR1 DFQATT, CDR2 SNEGSKA (reference sequence). Trimming removed 5 bases from V and 4 bases from J, with 15 bases in between. This chain's CDR3 is CSALRAKKYNEQFF. The CDR3 nucleotides read TGCAGTGCTTTACGGGCCAAGAAGTACAATGAGCAGTTCTTC.

With respect to this clonotype: Because the CDR3 is missing its conserved closing phenylalanine or tryptophan, this is likely a read error. The V call is TRBV19, the J call TRBJ1-6; 9 bases map to TRBD1. Germline V gene data show CDR1 as LNHDA and CDR2 as SQIVND (reference sequence). The junction had 2 bases not matched to a gene; V was cut back by 0 bases and J by 8 bases. The CDR3 loop spans 15 amino acids. CDR3 region: CASSIEGQGHSPLHS. In nucleotides, the CDR3 is TGTGCCAGTAGTATAGAGGGACAGGGACATTCACCCCTCCACTCT.

This clonotype was observed many times. The CDR3 loop is CASSPNDRGRDENQPQHF. The CDR3 region has the DNA TGTGCCAGCAGTCCTAATGATCGGGGGCGGGATGAAAATCAGCCCCAGCATTTT. The genes are TRBV12-3 or TRBV12-4 and TRBJ1-5, with TRBD1 as a possible D gene (6 bases). The V and J ends lost 5 bases and 4 bases respectively, with 24 bases between them. The CDR3 consists of 18 residues.

In this sample, this clonotype turned up a few times. V is TRBV27 and J is TRBJ2-3; perhaps TRBD1 as D (5 bases). Trimming stripped 7 bases from V and 5 bases from J, with 19 bases between. The CDR3 consists of 15 residues. Germline values: CDR1 MNHEY, CDR2 SMNVEV (reference sequence). The CDR3 bases are TGTGCCAGCACTTTCTTCCTTGGGGCGCGAGATACGCAGTATTTT. As protein: CASTFFLGARDTQYF.

The CDR3: CASSEFGGEQYF. The CDR3 coding sequence is TGTGCCAGCAGTGAATTCGGGGGCGAGCAGTACTTC. The chain links TRBV25-1 to TRBJ2-7; D possibly corresponds to TRBD2 (6 bases). The CDR3 has 12 residues. Looked up from germline, CDR1 is MGHDK and CDR2 is SYGVNS. Trimming stripped 1 base from V and 6 bases from J, with 7 bases between.

The CDR3 DNA follows: TGTGCCAGCAGCTTGTGGGGAGTGGCCAAAAACATTCAGTACTTC. As protein: CASSLWGVAKNIQYF. This chain links TRBV5-6 with TRBJ2-4, with D possibly matching TRBD2 (5 bases). From germline, CDR1 is SGHDT and CDR2 YYEEEE. The CDR3 contains 15 residues. V shed 1 base and J shed 1 base, with 9 bases lying between them. The full variable domain, rest sourced from reference TRBV5-6 and TRBJ2-4, is DAGVTQSPTHLIKTRGQQVTLRCSPKSGHDTVSWYQQALGQGPQFIFQYYEEEERQRGNFPDRFSGHQFPNYSSELNVNALLLGDSALYLCASSLWGVAKNIQYFGAGTRLSVL.